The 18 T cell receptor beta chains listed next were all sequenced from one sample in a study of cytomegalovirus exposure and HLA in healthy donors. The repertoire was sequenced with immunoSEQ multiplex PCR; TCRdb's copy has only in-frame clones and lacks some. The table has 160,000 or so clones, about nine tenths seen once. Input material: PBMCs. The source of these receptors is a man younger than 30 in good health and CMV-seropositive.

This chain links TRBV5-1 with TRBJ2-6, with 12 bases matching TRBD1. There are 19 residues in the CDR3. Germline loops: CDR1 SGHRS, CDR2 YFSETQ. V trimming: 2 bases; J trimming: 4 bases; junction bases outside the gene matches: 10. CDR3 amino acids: CASSLGTGGSLSGANVLTF. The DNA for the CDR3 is TGCGCCAGCAGCTTAGGGACAGGGGGCTCCCTATCCGGGGCCAACGTCCTGACTTTC.

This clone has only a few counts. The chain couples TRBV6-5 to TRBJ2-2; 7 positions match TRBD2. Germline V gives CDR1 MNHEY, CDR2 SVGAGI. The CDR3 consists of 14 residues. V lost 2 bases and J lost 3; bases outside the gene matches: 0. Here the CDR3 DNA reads TGTGCCAGCAGTTACGGGAGGGACACCGGGGAGCTGTTTTTT. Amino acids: CASSYGRDTGELFF.

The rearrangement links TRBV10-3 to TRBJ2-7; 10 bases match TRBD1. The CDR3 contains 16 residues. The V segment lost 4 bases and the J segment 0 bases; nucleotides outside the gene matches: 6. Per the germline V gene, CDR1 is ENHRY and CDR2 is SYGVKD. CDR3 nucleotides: TGTGCCATCAGTGGGGCCGGGACAGGGGTCTCCTACGAGCAGTACTTC. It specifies CAISGAGTGVSYEQYF.

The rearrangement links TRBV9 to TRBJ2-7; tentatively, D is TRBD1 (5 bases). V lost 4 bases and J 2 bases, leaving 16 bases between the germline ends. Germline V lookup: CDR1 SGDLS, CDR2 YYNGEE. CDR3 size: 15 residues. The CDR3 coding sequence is TGTGCCAGCAGCCCCCAACCGACAGCTCCCTACGAGCAGTACTTC. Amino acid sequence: CASSPQPTAPYEQYF.

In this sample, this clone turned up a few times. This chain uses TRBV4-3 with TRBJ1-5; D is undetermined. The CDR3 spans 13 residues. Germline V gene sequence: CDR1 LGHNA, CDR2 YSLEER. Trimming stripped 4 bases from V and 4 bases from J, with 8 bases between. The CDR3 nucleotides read TGCGCCAGCAGCCGTTACAGAAATCAGCCCCAGCATTTT. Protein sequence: CASSRYRNQPQHF.

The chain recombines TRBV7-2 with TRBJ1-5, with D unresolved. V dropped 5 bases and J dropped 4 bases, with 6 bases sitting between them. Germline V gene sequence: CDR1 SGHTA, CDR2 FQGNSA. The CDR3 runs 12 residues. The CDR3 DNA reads TGTGCCAGCAGCCTTCTGAATCAGCCCCAGCATTTT. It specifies CASSLLNQPQHF.

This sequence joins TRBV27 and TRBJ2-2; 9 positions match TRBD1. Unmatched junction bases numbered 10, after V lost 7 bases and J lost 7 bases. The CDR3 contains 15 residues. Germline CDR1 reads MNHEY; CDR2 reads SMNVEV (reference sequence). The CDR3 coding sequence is TGTGCCAGCAATGGGGGGACAGGGCCGAACGGGGAGCTGTTTTTT. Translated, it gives CASNGGTGPNGELFF.

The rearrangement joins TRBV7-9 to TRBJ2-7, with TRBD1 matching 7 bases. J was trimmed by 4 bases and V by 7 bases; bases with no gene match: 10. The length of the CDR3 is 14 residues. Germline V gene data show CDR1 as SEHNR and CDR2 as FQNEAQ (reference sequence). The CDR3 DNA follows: TGTGCCAGCAAACCCGGGACAGTTGGGTACGAGCAGTACTTC. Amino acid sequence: CASKPGTVGYEQYF.

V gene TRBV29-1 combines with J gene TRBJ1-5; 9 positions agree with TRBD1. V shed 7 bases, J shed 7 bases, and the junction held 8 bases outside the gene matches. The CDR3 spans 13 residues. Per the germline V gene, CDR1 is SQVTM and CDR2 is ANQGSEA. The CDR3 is CSAMGQGGQPQHF. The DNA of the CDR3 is TGCAGCGCTATGGGACAGGGAGGACAGCCCCAGCATTTT. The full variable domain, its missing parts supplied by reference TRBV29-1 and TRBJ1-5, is SAVISQKPSRDICQRGTSLTIQCQVDSQVTMMFWYRQQPGQSLTLIATANQGSEATYESGFVIDKFPISRPNLTFSTLTVSNMSPEDSSIYLCSAMGQGGQPQHFGDGTRLSIL.

CDR3 bases: TGTGCCAGCAGTCCCGACCCGACAGGGGTCAGCACCGGGGAGCTGTTTTTT. Translation gives CASSPDPTGVSTGELFF. V is TRBV27 and J is TRBJ2-2; 8 bases agree with TRBD1. CDR3 length: 17 amino acids. Germline CDR1 reads MNHEY; CDR2 reads SMNVEV (reference sequence). The V gene end was trimmed by 5 bases and the J gene end by 4 bases; junction bases not matched to a gene: 12.

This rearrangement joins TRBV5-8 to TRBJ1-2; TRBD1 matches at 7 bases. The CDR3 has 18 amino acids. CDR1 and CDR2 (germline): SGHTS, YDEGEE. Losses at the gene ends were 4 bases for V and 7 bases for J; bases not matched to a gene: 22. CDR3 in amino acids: CASSGDYRGKGVFSGYTF. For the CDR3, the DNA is TGTGCCAGCAGCGGCGACTACAGGGGTAAAGGGGTTTTTAGTGGCTACACCTTC.

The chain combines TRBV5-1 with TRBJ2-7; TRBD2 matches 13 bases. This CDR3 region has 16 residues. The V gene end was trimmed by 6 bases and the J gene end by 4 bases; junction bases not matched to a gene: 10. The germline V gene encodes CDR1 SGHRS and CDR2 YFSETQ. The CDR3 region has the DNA TGCGCCAGCAAGGGGACCGGGACTAGCGGGGAGTACGAGCAGTACTTC. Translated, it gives CASKGTGTSGEYEQYF.

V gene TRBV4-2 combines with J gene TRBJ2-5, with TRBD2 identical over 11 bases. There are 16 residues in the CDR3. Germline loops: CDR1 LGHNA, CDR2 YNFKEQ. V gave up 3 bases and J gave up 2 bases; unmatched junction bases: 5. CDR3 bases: TGTGCCAGCAGCCAGACTAGCGGGAATATTCAAGAGACCCAGTACTTC. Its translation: CASSQTSGNIQETQYF.

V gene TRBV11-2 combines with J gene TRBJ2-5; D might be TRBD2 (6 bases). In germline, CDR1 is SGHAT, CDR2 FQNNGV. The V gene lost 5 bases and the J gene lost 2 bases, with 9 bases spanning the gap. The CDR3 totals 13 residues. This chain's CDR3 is CASSPGRQETQYF. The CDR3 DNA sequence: TGTGCCAGCAGCCCCGGGAGACAAGAGACCCAGTACTTC.

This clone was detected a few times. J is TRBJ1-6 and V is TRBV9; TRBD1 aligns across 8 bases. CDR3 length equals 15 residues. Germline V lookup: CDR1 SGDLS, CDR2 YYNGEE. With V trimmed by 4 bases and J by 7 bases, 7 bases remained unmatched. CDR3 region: CASSPGQGKNSPLHF. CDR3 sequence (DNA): TGTGCCAGCAGCCCAGGACAGGGAAAAAATTCACCCCTCCACTTT.

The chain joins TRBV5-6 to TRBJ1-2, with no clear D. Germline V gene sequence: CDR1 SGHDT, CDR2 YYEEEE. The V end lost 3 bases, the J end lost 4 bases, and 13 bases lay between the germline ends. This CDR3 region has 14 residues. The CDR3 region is CASSSPVGSYGYTF. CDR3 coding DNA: TGTGCCAGCAGCTCCCCGGTGGGCAGCTATGGCTACACCTTC.

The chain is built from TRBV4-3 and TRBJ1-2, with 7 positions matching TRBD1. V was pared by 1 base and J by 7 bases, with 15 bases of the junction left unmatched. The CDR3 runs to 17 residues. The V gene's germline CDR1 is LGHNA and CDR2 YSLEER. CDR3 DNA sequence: TGCGCCAGCAGCCAAGCCTGGGACAGCTCCTGGTCGGGTGGCTACACCTTC. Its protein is CASSQAWDSSWSGGYTF.

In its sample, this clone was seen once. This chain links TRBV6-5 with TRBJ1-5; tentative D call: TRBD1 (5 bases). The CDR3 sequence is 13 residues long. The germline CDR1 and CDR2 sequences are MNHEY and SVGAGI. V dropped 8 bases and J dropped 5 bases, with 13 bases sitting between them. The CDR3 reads CASGARGDQPQHF. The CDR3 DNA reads TGTGCCAGCGGGGCGCGGGGGGATCAGCCCCAGCATTTT.